This TCR beta chain was observed in a study of blood T cell repertoires in COVID-19. Overall study context: Acute-phase and convalescent COVID-19 samples originated in the United States, Italy and Spain.

V was trimmed by 0 bases and J by 0 bases, leaving 9 bases between them. Germline assignment: CDR1 SGHRS and CDR2 YFSETQ. The length of the CDR3 is 15 residues. Assay used: immunoSEQ multiplex PCR; TCRdb lists only in-frame clones, some missing. Here the sample spans some 250,000 clones, about 68% being singletons. The receptor was derived from a woman of 80 years or more with acute or convalescent COVID-19. The sequenced sample consisted of peripheral blood. V is TRBV5-1 and J is TRBJ1-1, with D perhaps matching TRBD1 (5 bases). The DNA for the CDR3 is TGCGCCAGCAGCTTGGACGGGACTATGAACACTGAAGCTTTCTTT. This sequence encodes CASSLDGTMNTEAFF.